This T cell receptor (beta chain) comes out of a study of CD8+ T cells in alopecia areata. Study summary: Twice a day, 5 to 10 mg of oral tofacitinib was administered to treated patients. People stayed on tofacitinib for 6 to 18 months, then stopped the drug for 6 months. The study's findings and limits: Patients shared TCRs less clearly than mice did, possibly owing to HLA.

Sorting of PBMCs yielded the CD4+ and CD8+ T cells. The CDR3 covers 15 residues. Germline CDR1 ENHRY, CDR2 SYGVKD. J was trimmed by 7 bases and V by 8 bases; bases with no gene match: 16. This clone was picked up a small number of times. The antigen is undetermined. RNA was isolated and reverse transcribed to cDNA, the sequencing template. Measured with immunoSEQ multiplex PCR; TCRdb has only the in-frame clones, and not every one. The sample shows roughly 59,000 clones, approximately 46% of them seen only once. The sequenced sample was CD8+ T cells sorted from blood, obtained at week 0. The sequence was obtained from a human donor with alopecia areata. The gene calls are TRBV10-3 and TRBJ2-7, with 8 bases identical to TRBD2. The CDR3 DNA follows: TGTGCCATCGGCGGGCCACTAGCGGAACCCTCTGAGCAGTACTTC. It encodes CAIGGPLAEPSEQYF.